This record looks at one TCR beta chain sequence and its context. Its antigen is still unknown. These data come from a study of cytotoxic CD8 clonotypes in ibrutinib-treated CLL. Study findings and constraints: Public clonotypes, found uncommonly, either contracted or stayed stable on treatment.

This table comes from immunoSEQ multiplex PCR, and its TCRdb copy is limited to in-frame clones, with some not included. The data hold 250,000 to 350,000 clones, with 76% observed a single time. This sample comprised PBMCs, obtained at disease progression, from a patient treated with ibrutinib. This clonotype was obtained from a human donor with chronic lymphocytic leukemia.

The CDR3 nucleotides are TGCGCCAGCAGCCGGGACAGTCTGGACGAGCAGTACTTC. Translation: CASSRDSLDEQYF. The chain has TRBV5-1 and TRBJ2-7; 7 bases fit TRBD1. CDR3 size: 13 residues. Germline CDR1 is SGHRS and CDR2 is YFSETQ. Trimming removed 4 bases from V and 5 bases from J; junction bases left unmatched: 6. Looking up the rest from reference TRBV5-1 and TRBJ2-7 gives the full variable domain: KAGVTQTPRYLIKTRGQQVTLSCSPISGHRSVSWYQQTPGQGLQFLFEYFSETQRNKGNFPGRFSGRQFSNSRSEMNVSTLELGDSALYLCASSRDSLDEQYFGPGTRLTVT.